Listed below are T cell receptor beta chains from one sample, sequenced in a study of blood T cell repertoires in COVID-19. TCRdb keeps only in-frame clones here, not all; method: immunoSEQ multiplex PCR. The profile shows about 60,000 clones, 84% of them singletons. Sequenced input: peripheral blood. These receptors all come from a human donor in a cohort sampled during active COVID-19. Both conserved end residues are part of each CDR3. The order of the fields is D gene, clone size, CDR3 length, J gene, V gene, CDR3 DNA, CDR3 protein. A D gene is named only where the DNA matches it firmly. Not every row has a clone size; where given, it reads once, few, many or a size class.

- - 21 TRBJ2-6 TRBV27 TGTGCCAGCAGTTTATCTCTCCTTCGGTTTCGGCGGGGAGCTGGGGCCAACGTCCTGACTTTC CASSLSLLRFRRGAGANVLTF
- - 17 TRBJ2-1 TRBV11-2 TGTGCCAGCAGCTTAGGCGGTTACAACTTCCTAAGGGGTGAGCAGTTCTTC CASSLGGYNFLRGEQFF
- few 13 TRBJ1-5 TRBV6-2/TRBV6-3 TGTGCCAGCAGTCGGTCGGGCAATCAGCCCCAGCATTTT CASSRSGNQPQHF
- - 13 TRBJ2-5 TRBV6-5 TGTGCCAGCAGTTACTCACTAGGGGAGACCCAGTACTTC CASSYSLGETQYF
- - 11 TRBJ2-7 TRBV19 TGTGCCAGTAGTCAGGGTTACGAGCAGTACTTC CASSQGYEQYF
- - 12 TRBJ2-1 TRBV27 TGTGCCAGCAGTCCTCAATACGGTGAGCAGTTCTTC CASSPQYGEQFF
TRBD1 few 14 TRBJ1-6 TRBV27 TGTGCCAGCAGCACCGGGACAGGGAATTCACCCCTCCACTTT CASSTGTGNSPLHF
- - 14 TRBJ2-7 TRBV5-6 TGTGCCAGCAGCTTAAGGGGGGGTTCCTACGAGCAGTACTTC CASSLRGGSYEQYF
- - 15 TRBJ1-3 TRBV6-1 TGTGCCAGCAGTGAAGCGCAGGGCTCTGGAAACACCATATATTTT CASSEAQGSGNTIYF
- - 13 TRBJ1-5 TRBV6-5 TGTGCCAGCAGACGGGACACCTATCAGCCCCAGCATTTT CASRRDTYQPQHF
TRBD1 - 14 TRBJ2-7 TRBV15 TGTGCCACCAGCAAGACTGGGACAGGGTACGAGCAGTACTTC CATSKTGTGYEQYF
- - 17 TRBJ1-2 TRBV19 TGTGCCAGTAGTATAACGGGAGGGACCGGGGGACTCTATGGCTACACCTTC CASSITGGTGGLYGYTF
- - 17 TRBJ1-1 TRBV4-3 TGCGCCAGCAGCCAAGCCGGGGGAGACTTTTTGGACACTGAAGCTTTCTTT CASSQAGGDFLDTEAFF
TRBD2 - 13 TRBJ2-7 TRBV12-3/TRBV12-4 TGTGCCAGCAGGCTAGCGGGGACCTACGAGCAGTACTTC CASRLAGTYEQYF
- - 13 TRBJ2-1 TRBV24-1 TGTGCCACCAGTGACCCCCGCTCGACAGAGCAGTTCTTC CATSDPRSTEQFF
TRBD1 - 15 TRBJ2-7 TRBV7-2 TGTGCCAGCAGCTTACCTACAGGGGGCCTCTACGAGCAGTACTTC CASSLPTGGLYEQYF
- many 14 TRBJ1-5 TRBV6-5 TGTGCCAGCAGTACCGGGTTCCAAGTAATGGCCCAGCATTTT CASSTGFQVMAQHF
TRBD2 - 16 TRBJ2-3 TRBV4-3 TGCGCCAGCAGCCAAAGTACTAGCGGGGCCACAGATACGCAGTATTTT CASSQSTSGATDTQYF
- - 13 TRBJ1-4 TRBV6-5 TGTGCCAGCGGGGTCCAGGGTCGGGAAAAACTGTTTTTT CASGVQGREKLFF
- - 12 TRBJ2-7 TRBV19 TGTGCCAGTAGTTTTGGGGGCGACGAGCAGTACTTC CASSFGGDEQYF
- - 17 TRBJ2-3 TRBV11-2 TGTGCCAGCAGCTTAGAGTATGGGGGCCAGGGAACAGATACGCAGTATTTT CASSLEYGGQGTDTQYF
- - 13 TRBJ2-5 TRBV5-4 TGTGCCAGCAGATCCAGGGGCCAAGAGACCCAGTACTTC CASRSRGQETQYF
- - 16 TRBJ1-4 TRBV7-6 TGTGCCAGCAGCTTGTTTATTGGGACTGGGAATGAAAAACTGTTTTTT CASSLFIGTGNEKLFF
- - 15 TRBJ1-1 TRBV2 TGTGCCAGCAGTCCATTACAGGGTACGGTCCTTGAAGCTTTCTTT CASSPLQGTVLEAFF
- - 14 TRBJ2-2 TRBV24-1 TGTGCCACCTCGGGACTCCCGAGCACCGGGGAGCTGTTTTTT CATSGLPSTGELFF
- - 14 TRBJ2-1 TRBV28 TGTGCCAGCAGTCCCGGACTCTCCTACAATGAGCAGTTCTTC CASSPGLSYNEQFF
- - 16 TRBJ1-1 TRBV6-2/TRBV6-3 TGTGCCAGCAGTTTAGAAACAAGGACTCTTAACACTGAAGCTTTCTTT CASSLETRTLNTEAFF
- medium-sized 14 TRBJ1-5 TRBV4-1 TGCGCCAGCAGCCCCCCGAATCTGGAGCAGCCCCAGCATTTT CASSPPNLEQPQHF
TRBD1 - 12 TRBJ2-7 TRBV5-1 TGCGCCAGCAGCATAACAGGGGACGAGCAGTACTTC CASSITGDEQYF
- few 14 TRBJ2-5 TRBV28 TGTGCCAGCAGACAAAGACAGCCCCAAGAGACCCAGTACTTC CASRQRQPQETQYF
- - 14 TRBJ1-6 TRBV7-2 TGTGCCAGCAGCTTTGGAGGGAGTGCTTCACCCCTCCACTTT CASSFGGSASPLHF
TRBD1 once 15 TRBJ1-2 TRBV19 TGTGCCACAAGAGGACAGGATAAAACTAACTATGGCTACACCTTC CATRGQDKTNYGYTF
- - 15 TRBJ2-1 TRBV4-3 TGCGCCAGCAGCCAAGATGGATTAGCTTCGGGTGAGCAGTTCTTC CASSQDGLASGEQFF
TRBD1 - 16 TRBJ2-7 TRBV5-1 TGCGCCAGCAGCGGAGTACTTACAGGGGGCGGCTACGAGCAGTACTTC CASSGVLTGGGYEQYF
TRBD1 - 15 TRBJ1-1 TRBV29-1 TGCAGCGTTGGGCATATTGGGACAGGGAACACTGAAGCTTTCTTT CSVGHIGTGNTEAFF
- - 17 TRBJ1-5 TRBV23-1 TGCGCCAGCAGTCAACGCGGACAGCCTTGGTTCAATCAGCCCCAGCATTTT CASSQRGQPWFNQPQHF
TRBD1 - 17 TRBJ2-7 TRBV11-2 TGTGCCAGCAGCTTAATCTTCCCGGGACAGGGGTTCCACGAGCAGTACTTC CASSLIFPGQGFHEQYF
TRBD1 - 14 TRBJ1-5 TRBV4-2 TGTGCCAGCAGCCATATGACAGGGAATCAGCCCCAGCATTTT CASSHMTGNQPQHF
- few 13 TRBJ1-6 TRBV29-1 TGCAGCGTCCAGTTGACCTATAATTCACCCCTCCACTTT CSVQLTYNSPLHF
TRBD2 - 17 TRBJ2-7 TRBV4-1 TGCGCCAGCAGTCAAGTGCATCCTAGCGGGGGACTCTACGAGCAGTACTTC CASSQVHPSGGLYEQYF
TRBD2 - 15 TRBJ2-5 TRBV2 TGTGCCAGCAGTGGTCTAGCGGGGAGGGGAGAGACCCAGTACTTC CASSGLAGRGETQYF
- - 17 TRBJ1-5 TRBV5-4 TGTGCCAGCAGCTTGGCCTGGGACTTAAATAGAACGCAGCCCCAGCATTTT CASSLAWDLNRTQPQHF
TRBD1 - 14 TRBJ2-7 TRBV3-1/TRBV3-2 TGTGCCACCCCTCCCGACAGGGTGACCGGGGAGCAGTACTTC CATPPDRVTGEQYF
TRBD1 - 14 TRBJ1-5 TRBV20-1 TGCAGTGCTAGTTTTTCGACAGGGACTCAGCCCCAGCATTTT CSASFSTGTQPQHF
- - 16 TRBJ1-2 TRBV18 TGTGCCAGCTCACCATGGGCCGACCTCTTCAACTATGGCTACACCTTC CASSPWADLFNYGYTF
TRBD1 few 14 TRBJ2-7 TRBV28 TGTGCCAGCAGTTTACGGACAGGGAACTACGAGCAGTACTTC CASSLRTGNYEQYF
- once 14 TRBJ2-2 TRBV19 TGTGCCAGTAGTATAACACCCACGACCGGGGAGCTGTTTTTT CASSITPTTGELFF
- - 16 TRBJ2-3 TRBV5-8 TGTGCCAGCAGCTTGGTAGTTCGGGTTGGTACAGATACGCAGTATTTT CASSLVVRVGTDTQYF
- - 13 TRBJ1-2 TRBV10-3 TGTGCCATCGGAGAGGGATGGAACTATGGCTACACCTTC CAIGEGWNYGYTF
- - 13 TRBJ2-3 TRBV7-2 TGTGCCAGCAGCCTAGGACTCGGCGATACGCAGTATTTT CASSLGLGDTQYF
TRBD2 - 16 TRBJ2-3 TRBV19 TGTGCCAGTAGTACCGGACTAGCGGGGTACACAGATACGCAGTATTTT CASSTGLAGYTDTQYF
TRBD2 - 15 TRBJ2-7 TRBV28 TGTGCCAGCAGTGGCCTCAACAGCGGGACCTACGAGCAGTACTTC CASSGLNSGTYEQYF
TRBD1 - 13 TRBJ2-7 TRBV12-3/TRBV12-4 TGTGCCAGCAGTAGATTACAGGGGAGCGAGCAGTACTTC CASSRLQGSEQYF
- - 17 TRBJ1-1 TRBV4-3 TGCGCCAGCAGCCAAGAAGAGGCCGGCCCCAGAGGCACTGAAGCTTTCTTT CASSQEEAGPRGTEAFF
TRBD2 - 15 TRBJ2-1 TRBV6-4 TGTGCCAGCAGTACTGGACTAGCGTCCTACAATGAGCAGTTCTTC CASSTGLASYNEQFF
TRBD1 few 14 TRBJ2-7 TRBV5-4 TGTGCCAGCAGCGATGGGACAGTTCCCTACGAGCAGTACTTC CASSDGTVPYEQYF
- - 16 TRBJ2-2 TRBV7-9 TGTGCCAGCAGCTTTACCGGGACTCTGAACACCGGGAAGCTGTTTTTT CASSFTGTLNTGKLFF
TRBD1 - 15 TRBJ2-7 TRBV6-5 TGTGCCAGCAGTTACTCGGCAGGACAGGGGTACGAGCAGTACTTC CASSYSAGQGYEQYF
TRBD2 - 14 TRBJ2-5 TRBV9 TGTGCCAGCAGCGCGACTAGCGTTCAAGAGACCCAGTACTTC CASSATSVQETQYF